Each of the 3 T cell receptor beta chains below was sequenced from the same sample in a study of cytomegalovirus exposure and HLA in healthy donors. The PCR was carried out with 60 Vbeta primers and 13 Jbeta primers. Repertoires were generated with immunoSEQ multiplex PCR, while TCRdb's copy carries only in-frame clones and drops some. This sample has 110,000 or so clones, with over 9.5% found just once. Sequencing was carried out using PBMCs. Receptor source: a man aged 35 to 55 in good health and CMV-seropositive.

This clone was detected a few times. The chain uses TRBV5-1 and TRBJ2-2; D perhaps matches TRBD1 (5 bases). Trimming shortened V by 2 bases and J by 0 bases, and 8 bases separated the two germline ends. The V gene's germline CDR1 is SGHRS and CDR2 YFSETQ. This CDR3 spans 15 amino acids. This CDR3 is CASSLRQSNTGELFF. CDR3 coding DNA: TGCGCCAGCAGCTTAAGACAGTCGAACACCGGGGAGCTGTTTTTT. The whole variable domain, remainder taken from reference TRBV5-1 and TRBJ2-2, is KAGVTQTPRYLIKTRGQQVTLSCSPISGHRSVSWYQQTPGQGLQFLFEYFSETQRNKGNFPGRFSGRQFSNSRSEMNVSTLELGDSALYLCASSLRQSNTGELFFGEGSRLTVL.

About this clone: The sample holds other DNA sequences that translate to the same CDR3. The chain employs TRBV28 and TRBJ1-1; 11 bases fit TRBD1. The CDR3 extends over 15 amino acids. CDR1 and CDR2 from the germline V gene are MDHEN and SYDVKM. The J segment lost 1 base and the V segment lost 6 bases, leaving 4 bases of the junction unmatched. The CDR3 reads CASSLGTGGNTEAFF. The CDR3 nucleotides are TGTGCCAGCAGCCTCGGGACAGGGGGGAACACTGAAGCTTTCTTT.

The rearrangement joins TRBV19 to TRBJ1-1, with 7 nucleotides matching TRBD1. This CDR3 contains 17 residues. Germline lookup yields CDR1 LNHDA and CDR2 SQIVND (reference sequence). V lost 9 bases and J lost 0; bases outside the gene matches: 16. CDR3 sequence (DNA): TGTGCCAGCGGACATCACAGGGGAGAACGCCTGAACACTGAAGCTTTCTTT. It translates to CASGHHRGERLNTEAFF.